The rows below give T cell receptor beta chains drawn from one sample of a study of blood T cell repertoires in COVID-19. TCRdb's copy holds only in-frame clones and misses some; the assay was immunoSEQ multiplex PCR. The sample consists of about 240,000 clones, about 85% of them appearing once. The sequencing sample was made of peripheral blood. All receptors derive from a man aged 55 to 70 who had recovered from COVID-19. Each CDR3 is given with its conserved first and last residue. The D gene is left open where the match is weak. Size is omitted from some rows. Given values are once, few, many or a class for expanded clones.

d_call j_call clone_size v_call cdr3_length cdr3_nt cdr3_aa
TRBD2 TRBJ2-3 - TRBV7-2 16 TGTGCCAGCAGCGTGGGACTAGCGGTGCAAACAGATACGCAGTATTTT CASSVGLAVQTDTQYF
TRBD2 TRBJ2-5 - TRBV10-3 15 TGTGCCACCAGAACTGGGGGGGTAGGGGCTTGGACCCAGTACTTC CATRTGGVGAWTQYF
TRBD1 TRBJ1-1 - TRBV18 15 TGTGCCAGCTCACCCATTGGACAGGGTCAAGCTGAAGCTTTCTTT CASSPIGQGQAEAFF
TRBD2 TRBJ2-3 - TRBV7-2 15 TGTGCCAGCAGCTTAAAGGCTAGCGGGGGGGATACGCAGTATTTT CASSLKASGGDTQYF
- TRBJ1-2 - TRBV3-1/TRBV3-2 13 TGTGCCAGCAGCCGAACAGGGAACTATGGCTACACCTTC CASSRTGNYGYTF
- TRBJ1-6 - TRBV12-5 14 TGTGCTAGTGGTTCGACAGTAAATAATTCACCCCTCCACTTT CASGSTVNNSPLHF
TRBD2 TRBJ2-5 - TRBV6-4 13 TGTGCCACCCTGGGACTAGCCTCGGAGACCCAGTACTTC CATLGLASETQYF
TRBD1 TRBJ2-7 - TRBV30 13 TGTGCCTGGCGGACAGGGCTCCCCCACGAGCAGTACTTC CAWRTGLPHEQYF
TRBD1 TRBJ1-3 - TRBV9 18 TGTGCCAGCAGCGTAGAGGCCAGTCGACAGGGGTTGGGAAACACCATATATTTT CASSVEASRQGLGNTIYF
TRBD2 TRBJ2-1 - TRBV5-1 16 TGCGCCAGCAGCCCTGATAGCGGGTTCTCCTACAATGAGCAGTTCTTC CASSPDSGFSYNEQFF
TRBD2 TRBJ2-1 - TRBV18 17 TGTGCCAGCTCACCGCACGCAGGAGCGGGGGGTAGCGATGAGCAGTTCTTC CASSPHAGAGGSDEQFF
- TRBJ2-7 - TRBV11-2 16 TGTGCCAGCAGCCGGAGGGACAGCAGGAGCTCCTACGAGCAGTACTTC CASSRRDSRSSYEQYF
TRBD1 TRBJ1-2 - TRBV6-5 15 TGTGCCAGCAGGGCATGGACAGGGGTCGACTATGGCTACACCTTC CASRAWTGVDYGYTF
- TRBJ2-7 - TRBV6-1 14 TGTGCCAGCAGTGATTCCCACGGGTTTGGGGAGCAGTACTTC CASSDSHGFGEQYF
- TRBJ2-7 - TRBV20-1 12 TGCAGTGCTAGTACCGGGACCTACGAGCAGTACTTC CSASTGTYEQYF
TRBD1 TRBJ2-5 - TRBV2 14 TGTGCCAGCAGTGATGCGGGACAGGGGAGGTCCCAGTACTTC CASSDAGQGRSQYF
- TRBJ2-7 - TRBV6-5 13 TGTGCCAGCAGGAGACAGTTGCCCTACGAGCAGTACTTC CASRRQLPYEQYF
TRBD2 TRBJ2-6 - TRBV7-9 19 TGTGCCTGGGTCGGGAGGGGCGGCAGACCCCCCTCTGGGGCCAACGTCCTGACTTTC CAWVGRGGRPPSGANVLTF
- TRBJ1-6 once TRBV10-3 15 TGTGCCATCAGTGAGTTCGGGGGTGAGAATTCACCCCTCCACTTT CAISEFGGENSPLHF
TRBD2 TRBJ2-3 - TRBV7-2 19 TGTGCCAGCAGCTTAGCTTCTAGCGGGGGGGGCCTAAGCACAGATACGCAGTATTTT CASSLASSGGGLSTDTQYF